Following are 3 T cell receptor beta chains from one sample sequenced in a study of shared clonotypes between healthy human individuals. Sequencing was performed with immunoSEQ multiplex PCR; in TCRdb, only in-frame clones are kept and a portion is missing. The sample lists more than 1 million clones; about 84% were seen once. Sequenced: memory CD4+ T cells from PBMCs. Indicated subset: CD45RA-negative fraction. The receptors originated from a man aged 18 to 29 in good health. Some clones in this sample may be carry-over from other donors' samples.

The CDR3 loop is CASSLMGAGEKLFF. The CDR3 nucleotides read TGTGCCAGCAGCTTGATGGGGGCAGGCGAAAAACTGTTTTTT. The V call is TRBV7-2, the J call TRBJ1-4, with TRBD1 as a possible D gene (6 bases). The CDR3 totals 14 residues. In germline, CDR1 is SGHTA, CDR2 FQGNSA. Trimming left V 3 bases short and J 8 bases short, with 13 bases between.

This clone was seen more than once but under ten times. The chain uses TRBV28 and TRBJ2-3, with 9 bases aligning to TRBD2. This CDR3 has 18 amino acids. V lost 10 bases, J lost 0 bases, and 17 bases stayed unmatched. The germline V gene encodes CDR1 MDHEN and CDR2 SYDVKM. CDR3 residues: CANPRVRLAVTSTDTQYF. The DNA for the CDR3 is TGTGCCAACCCCAGGGTCCGACTAGCGGTTACTAGCACAGATACGCAGTATTTT.

The rearrangement links TRBV11-2 to TRBJ2-5, with 7 bases lining up with TRBD2. Germline lookup yields CDR1 SGHAT and CDR2 FQNNGV. Trimming at V came to 2 bases and at J to 5 bases, leaving 14 bases not matched to a gene. The CDR3 has 17 residues. Here the CDR3 DNA reads TGTGCCAGCAGCTTAACATCGGGAGGATCCGTCCGGGAGACCCAGTACTTC. As protein: CASSLTSGGSVRETQYF.